This T cell receptor (beta chain) stems from a study of somatic mutations in cytotoxic T cells in rheumatoid arthritis. Study conclusions and caveats: Antigens recognized by the expanded CD8+ clones were unknown.

The table came from immunoSEQ multiplex PCR; TCRdb's copy has only in-frame clones and leaves some out. The profile shows over 10,000 clones, approximately 80% of them singletons. For this clone: No antigen is known for it.

Buffy coats from blood donors, median age roughly 58 years (range 21-70), roughly 55% female, served as healthy controls. Researchers isolated CD4+ and CD8+ cells by positive magnetic bead selection and then checked their purity by flow cytometry. Germline loops: CDR1 MNHEY, CDR2 SMNVEV (reference sequence). This CDR3 region has 16 residues. With 5 bases removed from V and 0 bases from J, the gap between germline ends came to 14 bases. The sequenced sample was CD8+ T cells sorted from blood. The clonotype originates from a man between 45 and 60 years old in good health. The chain combines TRBV27 with TRBJ2-1, with D maybe TRBD1 (6 bases). The CDR3 nucleotides read TGTGCCAGCAGTAGTCCGGACAGCAGCTCCTACAATGAGCAGTTCTTC. Protein sequence: CASSSPDSSSYNEQFF.